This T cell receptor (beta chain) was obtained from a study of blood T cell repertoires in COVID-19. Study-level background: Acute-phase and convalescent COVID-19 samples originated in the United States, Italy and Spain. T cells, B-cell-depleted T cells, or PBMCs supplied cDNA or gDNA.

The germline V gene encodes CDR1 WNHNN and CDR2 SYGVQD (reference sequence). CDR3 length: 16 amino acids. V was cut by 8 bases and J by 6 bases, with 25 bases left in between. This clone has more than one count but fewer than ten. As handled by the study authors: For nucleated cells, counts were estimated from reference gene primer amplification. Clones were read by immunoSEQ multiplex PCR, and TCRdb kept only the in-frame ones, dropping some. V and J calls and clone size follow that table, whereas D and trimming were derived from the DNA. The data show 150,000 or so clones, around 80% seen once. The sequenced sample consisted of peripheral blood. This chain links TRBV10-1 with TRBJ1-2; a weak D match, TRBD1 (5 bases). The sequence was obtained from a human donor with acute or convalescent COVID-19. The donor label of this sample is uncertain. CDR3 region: CASSFARQPPSNGYTF. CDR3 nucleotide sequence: TGCGCCAGCTCTTTCGCCCGACAGCCGCCCTCTAATGGCTACACCTTC.